This T cell receptor (beta chain) derives from a study of blood T cell repertoires in COVID-19. Source study methods: Reference gene primer amplification in the assay estimated nucleated cell counts. The protocol was immunoSEQ multiplex PCR, while the TCRdb copy is restricted to in-frame clones and leaves out a portion. Clone size and V and J calls were adopted from that table, with D and trimming inferred from the DNA. The sample lists 200,000 to 250,000 clones, roughly four fifths occurring once. Participants, about 18 to 90 years old, spanned approximately 25 US areas. This sequence originates from a man aged 55 to 70 who had recovered from COVID-19. Specimen: PBMCs or T cells enriched from blood (not recorded which).

As DNA, the CDR3 is TGTGCCAGCAGCTTATTGCAGGTCCTAAGCTCTGGAAACACCATATATTTT. Protein: CASSLLQVLSSGNTIYF. This chain joins TRBV7-2 and TRBJ1-3, with D unresolved. Germline loops: CDR1 SGHTA, CDR2 FQGNSA. The CDR3 runs 17 residues. The V end was cut by 2 bases, the J end by 0 bases, with 14 bases between.